The T cell receptor beta chain under discussion was sequenced for a study of long-term antiretroviral therapy in people with HIV. Study outcomes and limitations: Controls showed broader CDR3 length ranges than did the HIV repertoires. Pre-ART expanded clones dominated the repertoire at every time point.

Survey-level resolution applied to immunoSEQ assay v3.0. TCRdb's table, derived via immunoSEQ multiplex PCR, lists solely in-frame clones and lacks some. The data contain approximately 15,000 clones, 60% to 80% of them singletons. Of note for this clone: The antigen is undetermined.

Looked up from germline, CDR1 is SGHDT and CDR2 is YYEEEE. Trimming took off 6 bases at V and 6 bases at J, with 10 bases between the two ends. The CDR3 is 11 residues long. The receptor was isolated from a man aged 25-45 years with HIV. This chain uses TRBV5-6 with TRBJ2-7; tentatively, D is TRBD1 or TRBD2 (5 bases each). The sample consisted of unsorted PBMCs, taken 2.1 to 2.2 years before starting antiretroviral therapy. In DNA, the CDR3 is TGTGCCAGCATGAGGGGTCCCGAGCAGTACTTC. Protein: CASMRGPEQYF.